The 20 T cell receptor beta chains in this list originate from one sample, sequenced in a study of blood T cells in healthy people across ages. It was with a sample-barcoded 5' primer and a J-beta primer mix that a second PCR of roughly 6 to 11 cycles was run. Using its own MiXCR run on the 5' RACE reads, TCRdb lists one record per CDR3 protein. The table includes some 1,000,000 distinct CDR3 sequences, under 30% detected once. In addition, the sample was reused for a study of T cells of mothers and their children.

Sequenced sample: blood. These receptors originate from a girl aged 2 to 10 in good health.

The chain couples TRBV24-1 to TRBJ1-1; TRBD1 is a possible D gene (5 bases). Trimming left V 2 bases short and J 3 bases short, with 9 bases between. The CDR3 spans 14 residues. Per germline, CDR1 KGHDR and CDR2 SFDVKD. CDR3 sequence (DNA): TGTGCCACCAGTGATTCCAAGGGGTACACTGAAGCTTTCTTT. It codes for CATSDSKGYTEAFF.

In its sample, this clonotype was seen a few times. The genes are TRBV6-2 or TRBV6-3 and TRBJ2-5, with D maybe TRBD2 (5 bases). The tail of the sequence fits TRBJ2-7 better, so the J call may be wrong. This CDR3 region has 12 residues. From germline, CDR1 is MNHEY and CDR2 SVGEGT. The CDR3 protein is CASSVYGNEQYF. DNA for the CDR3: TGTGCCAGCTCGGTTTACGGGAACGAGCAGTACTTC.

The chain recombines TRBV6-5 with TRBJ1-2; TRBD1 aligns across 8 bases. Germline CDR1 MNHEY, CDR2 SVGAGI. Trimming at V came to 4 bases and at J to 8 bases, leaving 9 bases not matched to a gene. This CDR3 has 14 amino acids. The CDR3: CASSSRTGIDGYTF. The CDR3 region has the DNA TGTGCCAGCAGTTCCAGGACAGGGATTGACGGCTACACCTTC.

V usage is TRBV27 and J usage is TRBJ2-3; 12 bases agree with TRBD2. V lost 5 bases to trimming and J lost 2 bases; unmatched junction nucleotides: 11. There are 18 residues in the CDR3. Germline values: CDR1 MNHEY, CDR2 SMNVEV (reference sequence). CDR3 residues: CASSPGLAGPYPTDTQYF. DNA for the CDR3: TGTGCCAGCAGTCCTGGACTAGCGGGACCTTATCCCACAGATACGCAGTATTTT.

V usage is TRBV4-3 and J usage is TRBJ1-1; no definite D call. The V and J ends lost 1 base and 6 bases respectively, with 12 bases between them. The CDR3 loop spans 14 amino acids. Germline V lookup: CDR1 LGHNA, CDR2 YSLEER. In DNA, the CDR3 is TGCGCCAGCAGCCAAGCTATAGACCTACCTGAAGCTTTCTTT. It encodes CASSQAIDLPEAFF.

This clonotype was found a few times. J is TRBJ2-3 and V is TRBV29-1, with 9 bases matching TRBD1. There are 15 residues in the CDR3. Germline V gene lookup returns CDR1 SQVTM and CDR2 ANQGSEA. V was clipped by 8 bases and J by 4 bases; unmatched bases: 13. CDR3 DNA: TGCAGCACGAACCCCGGGACAGGGATTGCAGATACGCAGTATTTT. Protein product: CSTNPGTGIADTQYF.

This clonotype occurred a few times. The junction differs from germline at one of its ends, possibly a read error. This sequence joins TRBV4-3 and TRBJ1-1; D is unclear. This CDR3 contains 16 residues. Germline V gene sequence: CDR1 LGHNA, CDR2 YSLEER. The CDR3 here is CASSQDGSLMNIEAFF. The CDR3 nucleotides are TGCGCCAGCAGCCAAGATGGGAGTCTAATGAACATTGAAGCTTTCTTT.

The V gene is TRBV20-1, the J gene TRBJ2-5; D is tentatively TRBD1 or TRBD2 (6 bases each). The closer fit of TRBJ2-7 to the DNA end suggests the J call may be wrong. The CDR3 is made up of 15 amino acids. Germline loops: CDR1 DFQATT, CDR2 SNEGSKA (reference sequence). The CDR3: CSAREGGGPWSEQYF. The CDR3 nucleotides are TGCAGTGCTAGAGAAGGGGGAGGTCCTTGGAGCGAGCAGTACTTC.

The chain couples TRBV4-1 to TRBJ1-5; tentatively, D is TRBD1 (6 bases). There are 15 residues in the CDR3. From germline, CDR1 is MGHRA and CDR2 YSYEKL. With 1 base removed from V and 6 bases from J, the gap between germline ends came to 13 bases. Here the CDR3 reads CASSQVTRGSQPQHF. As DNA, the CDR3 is TGCGCCAGCAGCCAAGTTACCAGGGGAAGTCAGCCCCAGCATTTT.

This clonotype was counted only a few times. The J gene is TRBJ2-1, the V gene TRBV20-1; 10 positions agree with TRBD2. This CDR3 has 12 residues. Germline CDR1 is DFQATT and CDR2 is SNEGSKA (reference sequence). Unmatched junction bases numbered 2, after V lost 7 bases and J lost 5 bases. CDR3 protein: CSGLAGNNEQFF. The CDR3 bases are TGCAGTGGACTAGCGGGCAACAATGAGCAGTTCTTC.

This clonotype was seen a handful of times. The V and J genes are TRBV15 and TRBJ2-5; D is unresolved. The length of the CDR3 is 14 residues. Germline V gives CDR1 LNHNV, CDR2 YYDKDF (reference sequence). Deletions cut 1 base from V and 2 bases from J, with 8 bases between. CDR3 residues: CATSRGSAQETQYF. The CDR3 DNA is TGTGCCACCAGCAGAGGATCCGCACAAGAGACCCAGTACTTC. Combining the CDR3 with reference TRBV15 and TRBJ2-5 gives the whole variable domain DAMVIQNPRYQVTQFGKPVTLSCSQTLNHNVMYWYQQKSSQAPKLLFHYYDKDFNNEADTPDNFQSRRPNTSFCFLDIRSPGLGDTAMYLCATSRGSAQETQYFGPGTRLLVL.

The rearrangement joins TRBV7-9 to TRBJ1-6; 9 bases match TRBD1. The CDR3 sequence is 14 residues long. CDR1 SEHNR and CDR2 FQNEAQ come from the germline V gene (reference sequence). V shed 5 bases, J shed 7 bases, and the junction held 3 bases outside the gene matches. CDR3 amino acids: CASSRGQGNSPLHF. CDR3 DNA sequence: TGTGCCAGCAGCCGAGGACAGGGGAATTCACCCCTCCACTTT.

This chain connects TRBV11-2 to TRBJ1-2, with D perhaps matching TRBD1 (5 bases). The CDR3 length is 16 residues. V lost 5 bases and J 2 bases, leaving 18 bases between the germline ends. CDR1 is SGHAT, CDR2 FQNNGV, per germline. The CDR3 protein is CASSPRGTMANYGYTF. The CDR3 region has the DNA TGTGCCAGCAGCCCAAGAGGGACTATGGCGAACTATGGCTACACCTTC.

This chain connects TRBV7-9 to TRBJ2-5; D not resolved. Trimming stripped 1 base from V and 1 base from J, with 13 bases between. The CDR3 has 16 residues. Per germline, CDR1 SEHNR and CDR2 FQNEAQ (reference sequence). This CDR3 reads CASSLVQASLQETQYF. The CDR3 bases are TGTGCCAGCAGCTTAGTCCAGGCCTCGCTCCAAGAGACCCAGTACTTC.

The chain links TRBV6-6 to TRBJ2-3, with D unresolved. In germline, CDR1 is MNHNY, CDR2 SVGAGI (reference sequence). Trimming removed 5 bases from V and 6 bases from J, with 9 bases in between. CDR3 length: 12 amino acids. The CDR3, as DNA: TGTGCCAGCAGTGCCGGTGTGGATACGCAGTATTTT. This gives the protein CASSAGVDTQYF.

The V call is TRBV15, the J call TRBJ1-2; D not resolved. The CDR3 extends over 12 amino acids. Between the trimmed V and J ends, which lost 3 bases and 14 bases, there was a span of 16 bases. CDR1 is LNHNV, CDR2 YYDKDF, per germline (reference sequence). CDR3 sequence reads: CATSSPTGFWTF. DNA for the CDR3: TGTGCCACCAGCAGCCCTACGGGGTTTTGGACCTTC.

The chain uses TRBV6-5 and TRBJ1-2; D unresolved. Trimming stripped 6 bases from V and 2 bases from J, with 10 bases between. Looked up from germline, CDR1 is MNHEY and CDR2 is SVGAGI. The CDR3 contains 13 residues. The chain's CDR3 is CASRRASNYGYTF. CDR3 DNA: TGTGCCAGCAGGAGGGCGTCGAACTATGGCTACACCTTC.

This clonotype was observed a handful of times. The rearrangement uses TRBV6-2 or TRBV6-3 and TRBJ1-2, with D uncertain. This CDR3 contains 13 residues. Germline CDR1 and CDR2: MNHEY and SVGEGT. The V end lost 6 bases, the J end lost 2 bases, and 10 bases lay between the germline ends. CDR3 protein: CASRPTGNYGYTF. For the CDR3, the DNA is TGTGCCAGCAGGCCTACTGGGAACTATGGCTACACCTTC.

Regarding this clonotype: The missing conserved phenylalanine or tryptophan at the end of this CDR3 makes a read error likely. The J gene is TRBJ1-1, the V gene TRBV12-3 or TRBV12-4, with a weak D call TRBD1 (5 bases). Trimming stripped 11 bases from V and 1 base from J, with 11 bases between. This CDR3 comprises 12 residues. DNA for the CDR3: TGTGCCCGACGAGACAGGAACACTGAAGCTTTCCTT. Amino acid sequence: CARRDRNTEAFL.

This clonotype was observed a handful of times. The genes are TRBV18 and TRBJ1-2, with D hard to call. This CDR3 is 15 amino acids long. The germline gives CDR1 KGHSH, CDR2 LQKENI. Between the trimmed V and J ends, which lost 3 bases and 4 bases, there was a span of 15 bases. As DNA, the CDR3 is TGTGCCAGCTCACCCGAGGACGGTCCTCTCTATGGCTACACCTTC. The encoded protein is CASSPEDGPLYGYTF.